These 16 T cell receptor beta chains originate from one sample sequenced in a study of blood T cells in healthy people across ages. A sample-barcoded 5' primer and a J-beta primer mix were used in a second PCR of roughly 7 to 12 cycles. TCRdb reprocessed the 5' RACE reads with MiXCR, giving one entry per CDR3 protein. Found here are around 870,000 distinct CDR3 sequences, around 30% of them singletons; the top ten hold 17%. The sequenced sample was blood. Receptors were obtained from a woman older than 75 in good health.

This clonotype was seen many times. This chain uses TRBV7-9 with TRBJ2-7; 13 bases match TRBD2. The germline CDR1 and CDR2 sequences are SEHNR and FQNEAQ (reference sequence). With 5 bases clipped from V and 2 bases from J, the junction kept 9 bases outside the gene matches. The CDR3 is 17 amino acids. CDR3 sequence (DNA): TGTGCCAGCAGCCCGGGACTAGCGGGGAAATCAACCTACGAGCAGTACTTC. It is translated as CASSPGLAGKSTYEQYF.

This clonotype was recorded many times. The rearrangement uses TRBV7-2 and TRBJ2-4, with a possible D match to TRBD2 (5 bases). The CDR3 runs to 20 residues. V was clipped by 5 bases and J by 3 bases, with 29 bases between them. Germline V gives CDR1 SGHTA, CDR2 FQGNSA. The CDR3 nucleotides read TGTGCCAGCAGCCAGAAAGGCGAGGGAAGTAGGAGTCATGGCAAAAACATTCAGTACTTC. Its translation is CASSQKGEGSRSHGKNIQYF. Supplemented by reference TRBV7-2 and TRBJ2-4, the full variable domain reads GAGVSQSPSNKVTEKGKDVELRCDPISGHTALYWYRQSLGQGLEFLIYFQGNSAPDKSGLPSDRFSAERTGGSVSTLTIQRTQQEDSAVYLCASSQKGEGSRSHGKNIQYFGAGTRLSVL.

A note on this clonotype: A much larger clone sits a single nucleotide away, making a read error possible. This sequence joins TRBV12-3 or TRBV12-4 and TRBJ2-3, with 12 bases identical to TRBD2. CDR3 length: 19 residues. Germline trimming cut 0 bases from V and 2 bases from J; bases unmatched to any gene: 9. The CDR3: CASSLARETSGGFTDTQYF. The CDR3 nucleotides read TGTGCCAGCAGTTTAGCTCGGGAGACTAGCGGGGGCTTCACAGATACGCAGTATTTT.

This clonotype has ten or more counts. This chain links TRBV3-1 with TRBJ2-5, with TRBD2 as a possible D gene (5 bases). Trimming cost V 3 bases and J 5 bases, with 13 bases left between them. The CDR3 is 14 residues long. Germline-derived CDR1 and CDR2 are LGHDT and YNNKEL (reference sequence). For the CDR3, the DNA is TGTGCCAGCAGCCACCCCGCGGGCACGGAGACCCAGTACTTC. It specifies CASSHPAGTETQYF.

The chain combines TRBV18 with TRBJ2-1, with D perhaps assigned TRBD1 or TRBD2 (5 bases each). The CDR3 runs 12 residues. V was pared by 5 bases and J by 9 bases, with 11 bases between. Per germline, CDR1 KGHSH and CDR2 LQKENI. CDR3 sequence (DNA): TGTGCCAGCTCATATGGGGGAATTGAGCAGTTCTTC. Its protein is CASSYGGIEQFF.

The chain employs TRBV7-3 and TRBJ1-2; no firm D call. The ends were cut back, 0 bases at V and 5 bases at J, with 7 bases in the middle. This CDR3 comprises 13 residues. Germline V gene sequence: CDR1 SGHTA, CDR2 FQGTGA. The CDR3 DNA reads TGTGCCAGCAGCTTAACGTACGGATATGGCTACACCTTC. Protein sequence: CASSLTYGYGYTF.

The CDR3 spells CASSSGQGALYGYTF. The CDR3 DNA reads as TGCGCCAGCAGCTCGGGACAGGGGGCTCTTTATGGCTACACCTTC. The chain recombines TRBV5-1 with TRBJ1-2, with 12 bases identical to TRBD1. The CDR3 spans 15 residues. Germline lookup yields CDR1 SGHRS and CDR2 YFSETQ. Trimming took 3 bases from V and 5 from J; bases not matched to a gene: 5.

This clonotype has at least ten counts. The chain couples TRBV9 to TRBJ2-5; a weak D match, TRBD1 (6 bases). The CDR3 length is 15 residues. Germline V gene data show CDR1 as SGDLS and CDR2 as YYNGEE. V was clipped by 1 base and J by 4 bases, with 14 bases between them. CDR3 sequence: CASSVLALGGETQYF. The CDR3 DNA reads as TGTGCCAGCAGCGTATTGGCCTTAGGGGGAGAGACCCAGTACTTC.

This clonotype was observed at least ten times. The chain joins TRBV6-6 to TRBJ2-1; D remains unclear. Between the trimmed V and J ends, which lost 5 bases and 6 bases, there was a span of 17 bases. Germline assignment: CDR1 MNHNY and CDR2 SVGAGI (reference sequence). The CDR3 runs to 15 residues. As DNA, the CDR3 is TGTGCCAGCAGTAACGGGCTGGGGTATGGCAATGAGCAGTTCTTC. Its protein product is CASSNGLGYGNEQFF.

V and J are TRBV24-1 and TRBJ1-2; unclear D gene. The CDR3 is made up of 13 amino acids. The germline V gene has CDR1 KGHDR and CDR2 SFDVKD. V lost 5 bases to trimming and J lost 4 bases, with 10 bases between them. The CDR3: CATSGSGLYGYTF. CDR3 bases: TGTGCCACCAGTGGTTCCGGGCTCTATGGCTACACCTTC.

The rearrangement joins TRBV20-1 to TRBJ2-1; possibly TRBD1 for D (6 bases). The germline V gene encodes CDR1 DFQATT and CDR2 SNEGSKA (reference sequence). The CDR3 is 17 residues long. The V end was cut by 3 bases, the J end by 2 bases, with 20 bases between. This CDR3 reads CSARGQGWGGPYNEQFF. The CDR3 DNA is TGCAGTGCTAGGGGCCAGGGGTGGGGTGGGCCCTACAATGAGCAGTTCTTC.

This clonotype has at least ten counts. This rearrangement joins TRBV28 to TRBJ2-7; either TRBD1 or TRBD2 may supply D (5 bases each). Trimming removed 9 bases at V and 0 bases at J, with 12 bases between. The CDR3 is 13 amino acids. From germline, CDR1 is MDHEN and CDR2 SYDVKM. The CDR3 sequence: CASIPGSSYEQYF. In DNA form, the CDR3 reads TGTGCCAGTATCCCAGGGAGCTCCTACGAGCAGTACTTC.

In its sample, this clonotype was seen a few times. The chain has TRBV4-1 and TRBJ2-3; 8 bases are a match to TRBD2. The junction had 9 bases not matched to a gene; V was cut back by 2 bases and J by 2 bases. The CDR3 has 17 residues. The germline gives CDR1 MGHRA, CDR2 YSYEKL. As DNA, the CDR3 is TGCGCCAGCAGCCAACAACGAAAGACTAGCGCCACAGATACGCAGTATTTT. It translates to CASSQQRKTSATDTQYF.

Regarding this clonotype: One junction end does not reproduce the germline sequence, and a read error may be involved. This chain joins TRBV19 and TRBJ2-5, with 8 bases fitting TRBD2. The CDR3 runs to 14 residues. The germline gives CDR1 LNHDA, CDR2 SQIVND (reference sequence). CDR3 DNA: TGTGCCAGTAGTATAAGCGGGGGTGGAGAGATCCAGTACTTC. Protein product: CASSISGGGEIQYF.

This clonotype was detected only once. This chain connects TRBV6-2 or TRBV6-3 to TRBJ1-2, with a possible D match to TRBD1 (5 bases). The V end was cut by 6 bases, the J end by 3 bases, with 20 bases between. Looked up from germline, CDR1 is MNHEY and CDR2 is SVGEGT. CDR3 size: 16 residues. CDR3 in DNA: TGTGCCAGCAGCGGACGGGGGAACTTGTGGGACTATGGCTACACCTTC. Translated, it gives CASSGRGNLWDYGYTF.

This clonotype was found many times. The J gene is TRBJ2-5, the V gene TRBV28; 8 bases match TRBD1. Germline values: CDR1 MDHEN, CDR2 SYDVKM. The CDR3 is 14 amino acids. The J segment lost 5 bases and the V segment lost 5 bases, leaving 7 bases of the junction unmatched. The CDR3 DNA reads TGTGCCAGCAGTCCTCGGGACAGGAAGGAGACCCAGTACTTC. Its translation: CASSPRDRKETQYF.